The 8 T cell receptor beta chains listed next were all sequenced from one sample in a study of T cells after yellow fever vaccination. A single record per CDR3 protein comes from TCRdb applying MiXCR to the 5' RACE reads. The table records some 320,000 distinct CDR3 sequences, approximately 4% of them present only once. The input for sequencing was PBMCs, taken 5 days after the yellow fever booster vaccination. These receptors were obtained from a man aged 18 to 29 who received the YFV17D yellow fever vaccine.

The chain joins TRBV18 to TRBJ2-7, with TRBD2 identical over 11 bases. Germline V gene sequence: CDR1 KGHSH, CDR2 LQKENI. Germline trimming cut 5 bases from V and 0 bases from J; bases unmatched to any gene: 3. CDR3 size: 15 residues. For the CDR3, the DNA is TGTGCCAGCTCAAGTAGCGGGGGGGGCTCCTACGAGCAGTACGTC. This translates into CASSSSGGGSYEQYV.

The V and J genes are TRBV21-1 and TRBJ2-3; whether TRBD2, the table's D call, matches the DNA was not checked. TRBV21-1 is labeled a pseudogene. This CDR3 contains 14 residues. CDR3 amino acids: CASPRDSSTDTQYF. In DNA, the CDR3 is TGTGCCAGCCCAAGGGACTCGAGCACAGATACGCAGTATTTT.

The chain joins TRBV3-1 to TRBJ2-1; D might be TRBD2 (5 bases). V lost 1 base to trimming and J lost 5 bases, with 9 bases between them. Germline values: CDR1 LGHDT, CDR2 YNNKEL (reference sequence). This CDR3 has 14 amino acids. CDR3 sequence: CASSQARGHNEQFF. The DNA for the CDR3 is TGTGCCAGCAGCCAAGCGCGAGGGCACAATGAGCAGTTCTTC.

Only a few counts were recorded for this clonotype. The chain couples TRBV4-3 to TRBJ2-2, with a tentative D call TRBD2 (5 bases). The CDR3 runs 16 residues. Looked up from germline, CDR1 is LGHNA and CDR2 is YSLEER. Deletions cut 1 base from V and 5 bases from J, with 14 bases between. CDR3 nucleotides: TGCGCCAGCAGCCAAGTAGCAGCTAGCCGTACCGGGGAGCTGTTTTTT. Translating it yields CASSQVAASRTGELFF.

The chain is built from TRBV7-2 and TRBJ2-3, with D tentatively TRBD2 (6 bases). Germline V gene sequence: CDR1 SGHTA, CDR2 FQGNSA. This CDR3 has 14 amino acids. V was clipped by 5 bases and J by 6 bases, with 15 bases between them. CDR3 region: CASSLGLALDTQYF. The CDR3 DNA follows: TGTGCCAGCAGCCTGGGACTTGCATTGGATACGCAGTATTTT. The whole variable domain, filled in from reference TRBV7-2 and TRBJ2-3, reads GAGVSQSPSNKVTEKGKDVELRCDPISGHTALYWYRQSLGQGLEFLIYFQGNSAPDKSGLPSDRFSAERTGGSVSTLTIQRTQQEDSAVYLCASSLGLALDTQYFGPGTRLTVL.

The chain links TRBV7-2 to TRBJ1-6; D gene uncertain. Germline lookup yields CDR1 SGHTA and CDR2 FQGNSA. CDR3 length: 12 amino acids. V was shortened by 5 bases and J by 10 bases, with 9 bases between the two germline ends. The CDR3: CASSQDYSPLHF. CDR3 bases: TGTGCCAGCAGCCAGGACTACTCACCCCTCCACTTT.

This clonotype has only a few counts. The J gene is TRBJ2-5, the V gene TRBV14; D not resolved. The CDR3 has 15 residues. Germline V gene lookup returns CDR1 SGHDN and CDR2 FVKESK. Between the trimmed V and J ends, which lost 4 bases and 5 bases, there was a span of 17 bases. The CDR3 DNA follows: TGTGCCAGCAGCCCGGCACGGACCAGTTGGGAGACCCAGTACTTC. It yields the protein CASSPARTSWETQYF. Full variable domain (outside the CDR3, taken from reference TRBV14 and TRBJ2-5): EAGVTQFPSHSVIEKGQTVTLRCDPISGHDNLYWYRRVMGKEIKFLLHFVKESKQDESGMPNNRFLAERTGGTYSTLKVQPAELEDSGVYFCASSPARTSWETQYFGPGTRLLVL.

This clonotype has at least ten counts. The rearrangement uses TRBV7-9 and TRBJ2-3, with D possibly matching TRBD1 (5 bases). This CDR3 has 16 amino acids. V dropped 2 bases and J dropped 0 bases, with 12 bases sitting between them. Germline V gives CDR1 SEHNR, CDR2 FQNEAQ (reference sequence). The CDR3, as DNA: TGTGCCAGCAGCTTATGGGGCAGTAGAAGCACAGATACGCAGTATTTT. As protein: CASSLWGSRSTDTQYF.